The source of this T cell receptor beta chain is a study of blood T cell repertoires in COVID-19. This clone was picked up a small number of times. Profiled with immunoSEQ multiplex PCR; TCRdb holds only in-frame clones, not every one. This sample has over 45,000 clones, with 82% found just once. Sequences were obtained from peripheral blood. This clonotype was sampled from a woman aged 80 or older with acute or convalescent COVID-19.

CDR3 sequence reads: CASSYQGGSYEQYF. The DNA of the CDR3 is TGTGCCAGCAGTTACCAGGGAGGTTCCTACGAGCAGTACTTC. The J gene is TRBJ2-7, the V gene TRBV6-5, with D maybe TRBD2 (6 bases). The ends were cut back, 2 bases at V and 1 base at J, with 9 bases in the middle. The CDR3 is 14 amino acids. CDR1 is MNHEY and CDR2 is SVGAGI in the germline V gene.